A selection of T cell receptor beta chains follows, all from one sample in a study of shared clonotypes between healthy human individuals. Profiling relied on immunoSEQ multiplex PCR, and the TCRdb table lists in-frame clones only, not all of them. The sample lists about 680,000 clones, about 74% occurring once. The sample taken for sequencing was memory CD4+ T cells sorted from blood. The source of these receptors is a woman aged 30 to 39 in good health. Each CDR3 is given with its conserved first and last residue. A row's size may be missing; if present it is once, few, many or a size class.

- TRBJ1-2 TRBV28 CASSPPVVGPYHYTF
- TRBJ2-3 TRBV9 CASSVGGGSDTQYF
- TRBJ2-6 TRBV10-3 CAISGGGNGANVLTF
- TRBJ2-2 TRBV27 CASRRVQAGELFF
- TRBJ1-5 TRBV7-3 CASSLDTLSNQPQHF
many TRBJ2-7 TRBV2 CASKLQGLAGGAYEQYF
- TRBJ2-7 TRBV5-1 CASSWTEGTYEQYF
- TRBJ1-1 TRBV19 CASSPALGRNMNTEAFF
- TRBJ2-7 TRBV29-1 CSVEWDPRGEQYF
- TRBJ2-3 TRBV2 CASSVWSSTDTQYF
- TRBJ2-5 TRBV7-8 CASSGIRTGTETQYF
- TRBJ2-3 TRBV6-6 CASTDRGSDTQYF
- TRBJ2-3 TRBV2 CASRGEVTDTQYF
- TRBJ2-5 TRBV2 CASSSFRVQETQYF
- TRBJ2-1 TRBV7-9 CASSLLRGSSYNEQFF
- TRBJ2-3 TRBV27 CASSLFYRTSVDTQYF
- TRBJ2-1 TRBV19 CASSIAAQARVEQFF
many TRBJ2-3 TRBV27 CASSFDQAKPYF
- TRBJ2-3 TRBV28 CASRRTSGRGTDTQYF
- TRBJ2-5 TRBV5-8 CASNRRGAQFQETQYF
- TRBJ1-4 TRBV15 CATSTGTREKLFF
- TRBJ1-5 TRBV6-4 CASSDSLAAGPSQPQHF
- TRBJ2-4 TRBV5-1 CASSPDGGTASKNIQYF
once TRBJ2-7 TRBV25-1 CASSVSSGSSYEQYF
- TRBJ2-2 TRBV27 CASSSGGYTGELFF
- TRBJ2-1 TRBV6-1 CASRRTSGPVGEQFF
- TRBJ2-7 TRBV2 CASKRLAGGYEQYF
once TRBJ1-3 TRBV28 CASSSPGTQKGSGNTIYF
- TRBJ1-3 TRBV4-1 CASSQGGQGAFGNTIYF
- TRBJ2-5 TRBV15 CATSRGRGETQYF
- TRBJ1-2 TRBV5-4 CASSPGGQVSYGYTF
- TRBJ2-4 TRBV28 CASSLGQGLAKNIQYF
- TRBJ1-5 TRBV6-6 CASSRDGSGQPQHF
- TRBJ1-3 TRBV28 CASSSIQGPGRNTIYF
- TRBJ2-1 TRBV5-1 CASSKGPGYNNEQFF
- TRBJ2-5 TRBV5-4 CASSVAGGPGETQYF
- TRBJ1-1 TRBV4-1 CASSQGGTGGAFF
- TRBJ2-5 TRBV5-1 CASSFSGGEGETQYF
- TRBJ2-1 TRBV6-5 CASSYYSGIYNEQFF
few TRBJ2-3 TRBV4-1 CASSQDRGRADSTDTQYF
once TRBJ2-2 TRBV29-1 CSVVTGPTGELFF
- TRBJ1-1 TRBV27 CASSLTRPANTEAFF
many TRBJ2-3 TRBV7-9 CASRMGTSGTDTQYF
- TRBJ1-6 TRBV7-9 CASSLDSLNSPLHF
- TRBJ2-3 TRBV5-4 CASSRDTLSTDTQYF
once TRBJ2-1 TRBV11-3 CASSLSGARNEQFF
- TRBJ2-2 TRBV5-6 CASSLVGFDTGELFF
- TRBJ2-7 TRBV7-3 CASSREEGGEQYF
- TRBJ2-7 TRBV7-2 CASRTSIDTPPYEQYF
- TRBJ2-3 TRBV23-1 CATRNVRDGCTDTQYF
- TRBJ2-1 TRBV11-2 CASSLAADRGGNEQFF
few TRBJ2-1 TRBV6-5 CASSYSTSARNEQFF
- TRBJ2-5 TRBV5-1 CASRYGLQETQYF